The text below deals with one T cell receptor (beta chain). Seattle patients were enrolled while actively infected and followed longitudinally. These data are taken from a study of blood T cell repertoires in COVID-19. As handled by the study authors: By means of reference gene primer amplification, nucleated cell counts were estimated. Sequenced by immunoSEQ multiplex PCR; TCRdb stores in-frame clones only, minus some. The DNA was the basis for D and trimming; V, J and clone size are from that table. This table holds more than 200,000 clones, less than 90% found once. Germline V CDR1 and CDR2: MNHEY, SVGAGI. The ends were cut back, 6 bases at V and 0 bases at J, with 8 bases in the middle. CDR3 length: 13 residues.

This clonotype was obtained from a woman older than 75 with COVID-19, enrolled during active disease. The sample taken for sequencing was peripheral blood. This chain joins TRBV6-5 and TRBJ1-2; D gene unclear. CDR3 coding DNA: TGTGCCAGCAGACCAGATTCTAACTATGGCTACACCTTC. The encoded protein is CASRPDSNYGYTF.